This T cell receptor (beta chain) was identified during a study of blood T cells in healthy people across ages. The V end lost 3 bases, the J end lost 6 bases, and 19 bases lay between the germline ends. CDR3 length: 15 amino acids. Germline-derived CDR1 and CDR2 are GTSNPN and SVGIG (reference sequence). Next came a second PCR, run for about 7 to 12 cycles, which used a sample-barcoded 5' primer along with a J-beta primer mix. Each TCR beta cDNA got a 12-nucleotide random molecular identifier. TCRdb fed the 5' RACE reads into MiXCR, producing one record per CDR3 protein. The sample lists hundreds of thousands of distinct CDR3 sequences, approximately 48% seen once, with nearly 20% in the top ten.

The origin of this receptor is a man aged 55 to 69 in good health. Input material: blood. The gene calls are TRBV30 and TRBJ2-3, with no clear D. For the CDR3, the DNA is TGTGCCTGGAGCCCGAAGAGGCAGGCGGCCGATACGCAGTATTTT. Translating gives CAWSPKRQAADTQYF.